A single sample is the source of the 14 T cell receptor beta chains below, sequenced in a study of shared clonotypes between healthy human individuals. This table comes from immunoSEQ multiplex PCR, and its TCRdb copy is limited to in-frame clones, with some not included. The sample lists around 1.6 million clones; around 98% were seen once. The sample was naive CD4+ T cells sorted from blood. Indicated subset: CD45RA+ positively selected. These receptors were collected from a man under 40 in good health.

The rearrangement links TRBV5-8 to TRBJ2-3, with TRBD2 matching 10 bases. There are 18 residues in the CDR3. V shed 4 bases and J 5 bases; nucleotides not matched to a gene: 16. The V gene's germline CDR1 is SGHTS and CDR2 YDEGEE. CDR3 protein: CASSAPISSGRGEDTQYF. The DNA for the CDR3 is TGTGCCAGCAGCGCGCCTATATCTAGCGGGAGAGGGGAAGATACGCAGTATTTT.

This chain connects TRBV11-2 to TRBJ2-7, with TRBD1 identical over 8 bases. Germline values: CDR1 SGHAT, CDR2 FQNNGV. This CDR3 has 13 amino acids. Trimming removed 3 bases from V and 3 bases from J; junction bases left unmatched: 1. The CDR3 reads CASSLGQVYEQYF. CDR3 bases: TGTGCCAGCAGCTTGGGACAGGTCTACGAGCAGTACTTC.

The CDR3: CASSLVRTKAEAFF. The CDR3 DNA reads TGTGCCAGCAGCTTAGTACGGACTAAGGCTGAAGCTTTCTTT. The J gene is TRBJ1-1, the V gene TRBV7-2, with D uncertain. V was shortened by 1 base and J by 6 bases, with 12 bases between the two germline ends. This CDR3 comprises 14 residues. Looked up from germline, CDR1 is SGHTA and CDR2 is FQGNSA.

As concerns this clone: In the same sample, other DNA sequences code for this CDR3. The CDR3 sequence: CSVGTSGIYEQYF. CDR3 nucleotide sequence: TGCAGCGTTGGGACTAGCGGGATTTACGAGCAGTACTTC. The chain carries TRBV29-1 and TRBJ2-7, with 12 bases identical to TRBD2. The CDR3 contains 13 residues. Trimming took 4 bases from V and 4 from J; bases not matched to a gene: 2. Germline assignment: CDR1 SQVTM and CDR2 ANQGSEA.

CDR3 residues: CSVGFDTQYF. In DNA form, the CDR3 reads TGCAGCGTTGGGTTTGATACGCAGTATTTT. The chain combines TRBV29-1 with TRBJ2-3; D ambiguous. V was shortened by 4 bases and J by 6 bases, with 5 bases between the two germline ends. CDR1 and CDR2 (germline): SQVTM, ANQGSEA. The CDR3 has 10 residues.

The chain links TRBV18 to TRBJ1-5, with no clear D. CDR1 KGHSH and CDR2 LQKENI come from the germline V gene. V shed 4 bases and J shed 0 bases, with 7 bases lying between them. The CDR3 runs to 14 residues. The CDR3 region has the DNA TGTGCCAGCTCACTGACGGATAGCAATCAGCCCCAGCATTTT. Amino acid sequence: CASSLTDSNQPQHF.

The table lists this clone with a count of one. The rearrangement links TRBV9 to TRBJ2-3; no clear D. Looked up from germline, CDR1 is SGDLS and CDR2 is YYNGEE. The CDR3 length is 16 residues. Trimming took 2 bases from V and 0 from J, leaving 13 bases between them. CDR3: CASSVGPTPSTDTQYF. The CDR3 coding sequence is TGTGCCAGCAGCGTCGGTCCCACACCTAGCACAGATACGCAGTATTTT.

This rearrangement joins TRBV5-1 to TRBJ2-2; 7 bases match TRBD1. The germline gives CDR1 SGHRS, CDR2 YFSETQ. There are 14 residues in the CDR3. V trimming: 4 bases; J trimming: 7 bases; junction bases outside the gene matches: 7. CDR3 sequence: CASSARTGYGELFF. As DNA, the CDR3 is TGCGCCAGCAGCGCCCGGACAGGTTACGGGGAGCTGTTTTTT. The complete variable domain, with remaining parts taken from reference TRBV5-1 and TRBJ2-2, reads KAGVTQTPRYLIKTRGQQVTLSCSPISGHRSVSWYQQTPGQGLQFLFEYFSETQRNKGNFPGRFSGRQFSNSRSEMNVSTLELGDSALYLCASSARTGYGELFFGEGSRLTVL.

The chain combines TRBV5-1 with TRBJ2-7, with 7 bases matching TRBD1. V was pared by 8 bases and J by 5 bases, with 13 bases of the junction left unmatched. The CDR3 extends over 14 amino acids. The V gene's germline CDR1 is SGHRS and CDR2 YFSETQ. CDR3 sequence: CARRLSTGVDEQYF. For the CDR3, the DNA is TGCGCCAGGAGGTTATCAACAGGGGTGGACGAGCAGTACTTC.

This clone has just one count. In DNA, the CDR3 is TGTGCCAGCAGTTTCGGCGGATCAGGGGAGACCCAGTACTTC. Encoded protein: CASSFGGSGETQYF. The V gene is TRBV28, the J gene TRBJ2-5; TRBD1 is a possible D gene (5 bases). The CDR3 spans 14 residues. V lost 3 bases, J lost 5 bases, and 13 bases lay in between. Germline CDR1 reads MDHEN; CDR2 reads SYDVKM.

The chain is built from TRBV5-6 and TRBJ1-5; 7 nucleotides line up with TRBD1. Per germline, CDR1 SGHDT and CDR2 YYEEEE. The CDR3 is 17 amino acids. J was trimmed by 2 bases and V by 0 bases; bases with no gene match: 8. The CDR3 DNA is TGTGCCAGCAGCTTGGCAGGGGGGGTAAGAGGCAATCAGCCCCAGCATTTT. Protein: CASSLAGGVRGNQPQHF.

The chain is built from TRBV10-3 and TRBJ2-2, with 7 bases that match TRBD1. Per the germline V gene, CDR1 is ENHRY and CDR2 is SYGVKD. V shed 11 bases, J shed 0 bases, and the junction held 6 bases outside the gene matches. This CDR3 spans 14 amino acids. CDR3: CASRQGANTGELFF. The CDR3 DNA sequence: TGTGCCTCAAGACAGGGTGCGAACACCGGGGAGCTGTTTTTT.

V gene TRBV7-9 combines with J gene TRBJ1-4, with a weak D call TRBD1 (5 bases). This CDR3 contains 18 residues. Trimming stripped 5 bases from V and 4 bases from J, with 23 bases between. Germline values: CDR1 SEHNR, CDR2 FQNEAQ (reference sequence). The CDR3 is CASSTRDGGSIFNEKLFF. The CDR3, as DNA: TGTGCCAGCAGCACCCGGGACGGCGGCTCCATTTTTAATGAAAAACTGTTTTTT.

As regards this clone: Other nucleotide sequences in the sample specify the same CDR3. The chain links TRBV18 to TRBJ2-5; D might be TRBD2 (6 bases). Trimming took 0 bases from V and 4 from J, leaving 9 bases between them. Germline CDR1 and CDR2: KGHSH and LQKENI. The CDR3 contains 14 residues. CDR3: CASSPPGAGETQYF. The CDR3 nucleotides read TGTGCCAGCTCACCACCGGGAGCGGGAGAGACCCAGTACTTC.